This TCR beta chain was sequenced for a study of blood T cell repertoires in COVID-19. Study details: The United States, Italy and Spain provided the acute and convalescent COVID-19 samples. In each case, the material was cDNA or gDNA derived from T cells, B-cell-depleted T cells, or PBMCs.

Seattle's cohort entered during active infection and was followed longitudinally. Authors' data handling: Estimates of nucleated cell counts were drawn from the amplification of reference gene primers. Data came from immunoSEQ multiplex PCR; TCRdb stores just in-frame clones and leaves some out. D and trimming were read from the DNA, whereas the V and J calls and clone size are those reported in that table. The table lists about 82,000 clones, 60% to 80% of them singletons. The CDR3 runs 15 residues. Trimming pared 0 bases from V and 0 bases from J, leaving 9 bases between. Germline V gene sequence: CDR1 SGHDT, CDR2 YYEEEE.

Source material: peripheral blood. The TCR comes from a man in his 60s with COVID-19, enrolled during active disease. J is TRBJ1-2 and V is TRBV5-6; D remains unclear. CDR3 region: CASSLDSGPNYGYTF. The CDR3 DNA reads TGTGCCAGCAGCTTGGATAGCGGTCCTAACTATGGCTACACCTTC.